Each of the 8 T cell receptor beta chains below was sequenced from the same sample in a study of cytomegalovirus exposure and HLA in healthy donors (dated by TCRdb to 2017 to 2019). The library was obtained by the immunoSEQ multiplex PCR assay. TCRdb obtained this table from immuneACCESS and retained in-frame rearrangements with V and J assigned. These tables miss some clones; where compared with another copy, unresolved V genes account for less than half of the shortfall, and the remainder is unexplained. Counted in this sample were roughly 100,000 clones; about 85% of them appeared once. The ten largest clonotypes hold 4% to 4.5% of the sample. The sample comprised PBMCs. Source of these receptors: a woman between 18 and 29 years old in good health and CMV-seropositive.

The chain has TRBV4-1 and TRBJ1-2; 7 nucleotides line up with TRBD1. The germline V gene has CDR1 MGHRA and CDR2 YSYEKL. This CDR3 spans 14 amino acids. Trimming cost V 4 bases and J 2 bases; bases outside gene matches: 4. As DNA, the CDR3 is TGCGCCAGCAGCCCGCCGGGACAGAACTATGGCTACACCTTC. It codes for CASSPPGQNYGYTF.

V usage is TRBV10-3 and J usage is TRBJ2-3, with TRBD2 as a possible D gene (6 bases). The germline CDR1 and CDR2 sequences are ENHRY and SYGVKD. The CDR3 is made up of 16 amino acids. Between the trimmed V and J ends, which lost 2 bases and 2 bases, there was a span of 14 bases. The CDR3 here is CAISEQWGGDTDTQYF. CDR3 nucleotide sequence: TGTGCCATCAGTGAGCAATGGGGCGGGGACACAGATACGCAGTATTTT.

This rearrangement joins TRBV11-3 to TRBJ2-7, with D uncertain. V dropped 1 base and J dropped 0 bases, with 19 bases sitting between them. This CDR3 contains 18 residues. Germline values: CDR1 SGHNT, CDR2 YENEEA. As DNA, the CDR3 is TGTGCCAGCAGCTTAGGCAACAGCCTGTCCACGAGCTCCTACGAGCAGTACTTC. Its translation is CASSLGNSLSTSSYEQYF.

This rearrangement joins TRBV14 to TRBJ1-1; D unresolved. This CDR3 region has 13 residues. Between the trimmed V and J ends, which lost 5 bases and 3 bases, there was a span of 10 bases. Germline-derived CDR1 and CDR2 are SGHDN and FVKESK. The CDR3 here is CASSEEDYTEAFF. CDR3 DNA: TGTGCCAGCAGCGAGGAGGACTACACTGAAGCTTTCTTT.

The V gene is TRBV28, the J gene TRBJ2-3, with a possible D match to TRBD2 (5 bases). V was clipped by 5 bases and J by 4 bases, with 16 bases between them. Germline-derived CDR1 and CDR2 are MDHEN and SYDVKM. CDR3 length: 15 residues. DNA of the CDR3: TGTGCCAGCAGTGACGGAGGCCTAGCCGCAGATACGCAGTATTTT. Protein sequence: CASSDGGLAADTQYF.

V usage is TRBV7-3 and J usage is TRBJ1-1, with TRBD1 matching over 7 bases. The CDR3 spans 12 residues. The germline gives CDR1 SGHTA, CDR2 FQGTGA. Losses at the gene ends were 5 bases for V and 11 bases for J; bases not matched to a gene: 8. The CDR3 loop reads CASSQRQGTAFF. Here the CDR3 DNA reads TGTGCCAGCAGCCAAAGACAGGGAACGGCTTTCTTT.

The V and J genes are TRBV2 and TRBJ1-2, with D perhaps TRBD1 (5 bases). V lost 3 bases, J lost 7 bases, and 12 bases lay in between. Per germline, CDR1 SNHLY and CDR2 FYNNEI. The CDR3 is 13 residues long. CDR3 sequence reads: CASSDRESSGYTF. The CDR3 DNA follows: TGTGCCAGCAGTGACAGGGAAAGCTCTGGCTACACCTTC.

This clone was picked up one time. V and J are TRBV7-9 and TRBJ1-2; 7 positions agree with TRBD1. V lost 5 bases to trimming and J lost 5 bases; unmatched junction nucleotides: 11. CDR1 is SEHNR, CDR2 FQNEAQ, per germline (reference sequence). The CDR3 is 15 residues long. The CDR3 region has the DNA TGTGCCAGCAGCCCCAGGGACAGTCGAAGTTATGGCTACACCTTC. It codes for CASSPRDSRSYGYTF.